This T cell receptor (beta chain) comes out of a study of circulating and synovial CD4+ cells in juvenile arthritis. The repertoire was sequenced with immunoSEQ multiplex PCR; TCRdb's copy has only in-frame clones and lacks some. The sample includes over 13,000 clones, over 80% seen only once; the top ten take approximately 3.3%. V lost 4 bases and J lost 0, with 11 bases in between. Germline loops: CDR1 SGHRS, CDR2 YFSETQ. There are 14 residues in the CDR3. Findings and caveats of the study: Compared with bulk blood, circulating pathogenic-like lymphocytes shared substantially more CDR3 sequences with synovial T cells. Deeper sequencing increased measured overlap with synovial clonotypes.

Note on this clone: What it recognizes is unknown.

This sequence originates from a human patient with juvenile idiopathic arthritis. Some clones in this sample may be carry-over from other donors' samples. The V call is TRBV5-1, the J call TRBJ2-7; no firm D call. Sequencing used CD4+ T cells from synovial fluid. CDR3 DNA: TGCGCCAGCAGCCCCGGCCGGAGCTCCTACGAGCAGTACTTC. This gives the protein CASSPGRSSYEQYF.